This T cell receptor beta chain was profiled in a study of shared clonotypes between healthy human individuals. Researchers ran the assay at a deep level. Assay: immunoSEQ multiplex PCR; the TCRdb copy retains only in-frame clones and omits some. The table records around 2.1 million clones, roughly 91% of them present only once. For this clone: Its antigen is as yet unknown. This CDR3 is also generated by other DNA sequences in the sample.

Naive CD8 populations comprised CD45RO-negative cells positively selected for CCR7, excluding terminally differentiated effector memory CD45RA+ cells. Caucasian adults residing in Nashville, Tennessee made up all the donors. The CDR3 has 15 amino acids. V was clipped by 1 base and J by 2 bases, with 9 bases between them. Germline V gives CDR1 MDHEN, CDR2 SYDVKM. Study observations and caveats: In the sorted subsets, rarefaction showed sequencing was incomplete despite large depth.

The TCR originated in a man aged 18 to 30 in good health. Some clones in this sample may be carry-over from other donors' samples. The genes are TRBV28 and TRBJ1-5; D is uncertain. The sample was naive CD8+ T cells from PBMCs. The CDR3 loop reads CASSLSVAGNQPQHF. In DNA, the CDR3 is TGTGCCAGCAGTTTATCTGTGGCGGGCAATCAGCCCCAGCATTTT.